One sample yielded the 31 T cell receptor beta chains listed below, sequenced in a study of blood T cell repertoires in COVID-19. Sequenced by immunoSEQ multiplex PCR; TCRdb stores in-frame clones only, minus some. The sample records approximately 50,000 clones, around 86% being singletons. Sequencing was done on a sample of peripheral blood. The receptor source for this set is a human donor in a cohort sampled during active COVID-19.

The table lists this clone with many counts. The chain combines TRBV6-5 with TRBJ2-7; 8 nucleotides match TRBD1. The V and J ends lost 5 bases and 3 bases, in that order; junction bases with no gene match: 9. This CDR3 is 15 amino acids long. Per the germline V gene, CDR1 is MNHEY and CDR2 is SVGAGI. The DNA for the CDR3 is TGTGCCAGCAGTCTAGACAGGGGTTTCATCTACGAGCAGTACTTC. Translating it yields CASSLDRGFIYEQYF.

Written as DNA, the CDR3 is TGTGCCAGCAGTCGGAGGGCAAACTATGGCTACACCTTC. Its translation: CASSRRANYGYTF. The chain recombines TRBV28 with TRBJ1-2; D unresolved. Trimming shortened V by 5 bases and J by 2 bases, and 9 bases separated the two germline ends. CDR1 MDHEN and CDR2 SYDVKM come from the germline V gene. The CDR3 spans 13 residues.

CDR3 DNA sequence: TGCGCCAGCAGCTTCGGGACAGGGAACTACGAGCAGTACTTC. It is translated as CASSFGTGNYEQYF. The chain recombines TRBV5-1 with TRBJ2-7; 9 positions agree with TRBD1. The CDR3 extends over 14 amino acids. Germline CDR1 SGHRS, CDR2 YFSETQ. V lost 2 bases, J lost 3 bases, and 3 bases stayed unmatched.

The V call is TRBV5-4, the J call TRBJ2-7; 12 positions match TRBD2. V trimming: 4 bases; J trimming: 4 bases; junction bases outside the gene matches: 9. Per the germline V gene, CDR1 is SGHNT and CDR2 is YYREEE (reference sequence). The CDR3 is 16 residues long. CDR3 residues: CASSTMTSGSLYEQYF. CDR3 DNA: TGTGCCAGCAGCACCATGACTAGCGGGAGCTTATACGAGCAGTACTTC.

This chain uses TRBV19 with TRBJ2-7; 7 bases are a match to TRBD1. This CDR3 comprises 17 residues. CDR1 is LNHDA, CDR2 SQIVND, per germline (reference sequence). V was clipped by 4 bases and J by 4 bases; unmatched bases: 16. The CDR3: CASSRTPQGVIGYEQYF. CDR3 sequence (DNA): TGTGCCAGTAGTAGGACTCCTCAGGGGGTAATCGGTTACGAGCAGTACTTC.

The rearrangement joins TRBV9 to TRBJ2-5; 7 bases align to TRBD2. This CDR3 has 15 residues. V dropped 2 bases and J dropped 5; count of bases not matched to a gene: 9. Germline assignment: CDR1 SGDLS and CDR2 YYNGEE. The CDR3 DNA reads TGTGCCAGCAGCGTGGGCGGGGAGGGGTATGAGACCCAGTACTTC. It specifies CASSVGGEGYETQYF.

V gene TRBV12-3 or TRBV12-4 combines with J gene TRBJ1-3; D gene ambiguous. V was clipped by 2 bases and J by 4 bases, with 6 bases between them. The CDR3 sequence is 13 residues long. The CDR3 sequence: CASSLLRGNTIYF. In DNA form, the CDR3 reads TGTGCCAGCAGTTTACTCAGGGGAAACACCATATATTTT.

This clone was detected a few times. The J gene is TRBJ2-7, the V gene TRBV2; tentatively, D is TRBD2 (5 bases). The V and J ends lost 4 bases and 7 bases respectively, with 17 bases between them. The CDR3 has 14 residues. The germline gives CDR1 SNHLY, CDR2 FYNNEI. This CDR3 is CASSAARETREQYF. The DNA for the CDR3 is TGTGCCAGCAGTGCTGCGAGGGAGACGAGGGAGCAGTACTTC.

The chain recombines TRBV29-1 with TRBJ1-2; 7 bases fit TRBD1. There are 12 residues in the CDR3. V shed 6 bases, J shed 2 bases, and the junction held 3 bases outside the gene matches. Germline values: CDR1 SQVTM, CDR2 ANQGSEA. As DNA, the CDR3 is TGCAGCGTAGCAGGGGGAAACTATGGCTACACCTTC. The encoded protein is CSVAGGNYGYTF.

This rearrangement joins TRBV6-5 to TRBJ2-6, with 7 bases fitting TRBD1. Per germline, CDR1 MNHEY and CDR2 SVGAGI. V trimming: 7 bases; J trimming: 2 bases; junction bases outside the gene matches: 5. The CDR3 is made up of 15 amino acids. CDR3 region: CASTDRVPGANVLTF. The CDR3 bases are TGTGCCAGCACCGACAGGGTCCCTGGGGCCAACGTCCTGACTTTC.

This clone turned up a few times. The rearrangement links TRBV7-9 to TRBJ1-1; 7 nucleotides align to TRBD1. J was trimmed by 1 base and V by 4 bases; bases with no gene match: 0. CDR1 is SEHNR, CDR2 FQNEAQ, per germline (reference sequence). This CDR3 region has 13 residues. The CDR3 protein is CASSWTGNTEAFF. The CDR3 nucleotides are TGTGCCAGCAGCTGGACAGGGAACACTGAAGCTTTCTTT.

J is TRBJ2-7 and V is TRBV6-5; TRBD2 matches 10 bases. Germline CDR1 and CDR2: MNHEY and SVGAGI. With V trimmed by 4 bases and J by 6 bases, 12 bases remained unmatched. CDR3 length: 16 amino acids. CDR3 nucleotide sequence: TGTGCCAGCAGTTCATCCTCTAGCGGGAGCTATTTCGAGCAGTACTTC. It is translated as CASSSSSSGSYFEQYF.

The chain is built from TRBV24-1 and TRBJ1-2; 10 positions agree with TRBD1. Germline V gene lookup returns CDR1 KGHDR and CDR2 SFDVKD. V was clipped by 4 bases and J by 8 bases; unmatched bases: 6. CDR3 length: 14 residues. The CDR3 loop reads CATSDPGQGIGYTF. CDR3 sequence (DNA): TGTGCCACCAGTGACCCGGGACAGGGGATAGGCTACACCTTC.

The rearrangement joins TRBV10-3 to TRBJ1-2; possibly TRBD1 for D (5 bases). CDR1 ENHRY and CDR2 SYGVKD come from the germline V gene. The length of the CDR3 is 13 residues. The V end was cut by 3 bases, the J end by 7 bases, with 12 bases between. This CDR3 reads CAISDPNRGGYTF. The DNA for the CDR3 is TGTGCCATCAGTGACCCGAATAGGGGTGGCTACACCTTC.

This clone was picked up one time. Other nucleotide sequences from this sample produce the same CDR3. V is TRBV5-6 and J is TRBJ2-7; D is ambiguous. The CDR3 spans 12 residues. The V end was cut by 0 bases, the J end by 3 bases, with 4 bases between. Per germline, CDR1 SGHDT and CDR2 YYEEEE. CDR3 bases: TGTGCCAGCAGCTTGGCGAGCTACGAGCAGTACTTC. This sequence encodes CASSLASYEQYF.

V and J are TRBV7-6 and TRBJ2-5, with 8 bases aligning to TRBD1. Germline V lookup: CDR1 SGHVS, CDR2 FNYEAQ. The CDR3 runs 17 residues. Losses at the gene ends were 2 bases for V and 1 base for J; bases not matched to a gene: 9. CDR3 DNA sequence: TGTGCCAGCAGCTTACTAGGCGGACAGGGCGTCCAAGAGACCCAGTACTTC. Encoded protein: CASSLLGGQGVQETQYF.

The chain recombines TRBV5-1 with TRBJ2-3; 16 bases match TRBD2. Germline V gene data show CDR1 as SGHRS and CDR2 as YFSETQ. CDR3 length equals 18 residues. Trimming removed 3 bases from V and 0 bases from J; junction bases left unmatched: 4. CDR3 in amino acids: CASSSGTSGRGSTDTQYF. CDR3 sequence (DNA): TGCGCCAGCAGCTCCGGGACTAGCGGGAGGGGTAGCACAGATACGCAGTATTTT.

The DNA of the CDR3 is TGTGCCTGGAGTGTATCCCACAGTTCTGTCAAAAACATTCAGTACTTC. Translating it yields CAWSVSHSSVKNIQYF. The chain employs TRBV30 and TRBJ2-4, with D unresolved. CDR3 length: 16 amino acids. The germline V gene has CDR1 GTSNPN and CDR2 SVGIG (reference sequence). V was clipped by 0 bases and J by 3 bases, with 15 bases between them.

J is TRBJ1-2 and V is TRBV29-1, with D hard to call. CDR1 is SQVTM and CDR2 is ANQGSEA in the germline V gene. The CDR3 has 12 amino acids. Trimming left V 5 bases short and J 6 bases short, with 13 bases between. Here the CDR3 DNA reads TGCAGCGTTTCATTGAGTTTTCATGGCTACACCTTC. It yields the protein CSVSLSFHGYTF.

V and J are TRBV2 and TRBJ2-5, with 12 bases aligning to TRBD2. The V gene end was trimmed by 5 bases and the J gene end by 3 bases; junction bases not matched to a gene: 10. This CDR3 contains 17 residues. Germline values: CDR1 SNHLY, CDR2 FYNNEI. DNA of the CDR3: TGTGCCAGCAGTCCTCTTCGACTAGCGGGAGAGGAAGAGACCCAGTACTTC. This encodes CASSPLRLAGEEETQYF.

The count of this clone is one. This CDR3 reads CASSPATSYEQFF. CDR3 sequence (DNA): TGCGCCAGCAGCCCAGCTACTAGTTATGAGCAGTTCTTC. The V gene is TRBV4-1, the J gene TRBJ2-1; weak D call: TRBD2 (5 bases). The CDR3 is made up of 13 amino acids. Germline CDR1 MGHRA, CDR2 YSYEKL. Between the trimmed V and J ends, which lost 4 bases and 8 bases, there was a span of 12 bases.

For the CDR3, the DNA is TGTGCCAGCAGTTACGAGTCTATCGGGCAGTTCTTC. This gives the protein CASSYESIGQFF. The rearrangement uses TRBV6-5 and TRBJ2-1, with D unresolved. CDR3 size: 12 residues. Germline V gives CDR1 MNHEY, CDR2 SVGAGI. V lost 2 bases, J lost 12 bases, and 11 bases lay in between.

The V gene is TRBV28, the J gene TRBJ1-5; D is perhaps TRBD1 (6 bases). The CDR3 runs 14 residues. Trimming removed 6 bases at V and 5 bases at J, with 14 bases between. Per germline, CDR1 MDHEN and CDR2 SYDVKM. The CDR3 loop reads CASSRGQNDQPQHF. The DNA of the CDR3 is TGTGCCAGCAGCCGAGGACAGAACGATCAGCCCCAGCATTTT.

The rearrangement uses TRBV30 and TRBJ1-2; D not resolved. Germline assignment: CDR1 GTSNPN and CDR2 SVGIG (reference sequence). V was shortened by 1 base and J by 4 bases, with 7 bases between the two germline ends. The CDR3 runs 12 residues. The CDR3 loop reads CAWSGDTYGYTF. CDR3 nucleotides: TGTGCCTGGAGTGGCGACACCTATGGCTACACCTTC.

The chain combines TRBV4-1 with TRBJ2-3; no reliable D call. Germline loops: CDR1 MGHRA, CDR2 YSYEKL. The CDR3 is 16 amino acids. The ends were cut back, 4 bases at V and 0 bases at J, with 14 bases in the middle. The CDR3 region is CASSPLLRPSTDTQYF. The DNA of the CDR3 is TGCGCCAGCAGCCCGCTACTACGACCTAGCACAGATACGCAGTATTTT.

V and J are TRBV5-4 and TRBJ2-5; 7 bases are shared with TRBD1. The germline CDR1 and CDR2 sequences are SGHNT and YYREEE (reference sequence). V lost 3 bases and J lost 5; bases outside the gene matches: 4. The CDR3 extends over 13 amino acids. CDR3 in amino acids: CASSYRGEETQYF. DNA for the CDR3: TGTGCCAGCAGCTACAGGGGTGAGGAGACCCAGTACTTC. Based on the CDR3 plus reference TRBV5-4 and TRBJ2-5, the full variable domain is ETGVTQSPTHLIKTRGQQVTLRCSSQSGHNTVSWYQQALGQGPQFIFQYYREEENGRGNFPPRFSGLQFPNYSSELNVNALELDDSALYLCASSYRGEETQYFGPGTRLLVL.

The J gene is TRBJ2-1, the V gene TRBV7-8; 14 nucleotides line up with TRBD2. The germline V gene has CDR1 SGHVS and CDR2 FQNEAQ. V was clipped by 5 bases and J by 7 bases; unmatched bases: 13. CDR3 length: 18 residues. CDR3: CASSTRTSGRSGLNEQFF. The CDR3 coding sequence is TGTGCCAGCAGCACTCGGACTAGCGGGAGGTCGGGCCTAAATGAGCAGTTCTTC.

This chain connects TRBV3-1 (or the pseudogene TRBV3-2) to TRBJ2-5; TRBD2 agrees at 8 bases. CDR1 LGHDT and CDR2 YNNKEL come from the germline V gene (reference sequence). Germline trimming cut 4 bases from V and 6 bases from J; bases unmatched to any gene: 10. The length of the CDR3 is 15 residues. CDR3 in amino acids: CASSPPGSGIKTQYF. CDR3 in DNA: TGTGCCAGCAGCCCACCCGGTAGCGGGATTAAGACCCAGTACTTC.

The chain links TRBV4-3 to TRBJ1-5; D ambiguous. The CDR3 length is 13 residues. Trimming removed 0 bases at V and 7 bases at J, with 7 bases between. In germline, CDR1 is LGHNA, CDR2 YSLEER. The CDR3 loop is CASSQDEEQPQHF. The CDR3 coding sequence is TGCGCCAGCAGCCAAGACGAAGAGCAGCCCCAGCATTTT.

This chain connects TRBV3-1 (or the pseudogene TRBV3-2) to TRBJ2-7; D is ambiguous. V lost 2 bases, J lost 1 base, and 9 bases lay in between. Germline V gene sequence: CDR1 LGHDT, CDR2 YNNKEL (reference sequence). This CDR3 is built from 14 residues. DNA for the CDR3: TGTGCCAGCAGCCAATTTATTAGTTCCTACGAGCAGTACTTC. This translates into CASSQFISSYEQYF.

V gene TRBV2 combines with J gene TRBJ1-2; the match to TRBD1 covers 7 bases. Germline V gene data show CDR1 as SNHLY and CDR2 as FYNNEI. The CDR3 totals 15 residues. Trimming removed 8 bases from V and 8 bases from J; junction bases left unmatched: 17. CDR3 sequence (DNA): TGTGCCAGCCCTGGCCCTAGTGACAGGGTAGGAGGCTACACCTTC. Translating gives CASPGPSDRVGGYTF.